The rows below give T cell receptor beta chains drawn from one sample of a study of T cell clones after liver transplantation. This table comes from immunoSEQ multiplex PCR, and its TCRdb copy is limited to in-frame clones, with some not included. The sample yields roughly 55,000 clones, roughly 80% seen once. The sequenced sample was CD4+ T cells from blood, obtained before liver transplant. All receptors derive from a human donor who received a liver transplant. CDR3s include the opening cysteine and the closing phenylalanine or tryptophan. The D gene is left open where the match is weak. A clone size is listed for some rows: how often the clone was seen (once, few, many), or a class if it is expanded.

d_call clone_size j_call v_call cdr3_nt cdr3_aa
- - TRBJ1-5 TRBV10-3 TGTGCCATCAGTGAGTCGAACAATCAGCCCCAGCATTTT CAISESNNQPQHF
- - TRBJ2-7 TRBV9 TGTGCCAGCAGCGTAGCACAGGGCTACGAGCAGTACTTC CASSVAQGYEQYF
TRBD1 - TRBJ2-2 TRBV2 TGTGCCAGCAGTGCTAGTACAGGGGTCACCGGGGAGCTGTTTTTT CASSASTGVTGELFF
- - TRBJ1-6 TRBV5-1 TGCGCCAGCAGCCAGGACAGCTATTACTCACCCCTCCACTTT CASSQDSYYSPLHF
- - TRBJ1-5 TRBV7-2 TGTGCCAGCAGCTTAGATCGGGGGCCCTATAGCAATCAGCCCCAGCATTTT CASSLDRGPYSNQPQHF
TRBD2 once TRBJ2-7 TRBV13 TGTGCCAGCAGCTTGACCCGGGCGGGAGGACCCTACGAGCAGTACTTC CASSLTRAGGPYEQYF
- - TRBJ2-3 TRBV7-9 TGTGCCAGCAGCGTCGGGGCAGGGAGCACAGATACGCAGTATTTT CASSVGAGSTDTQYF
TRBD1 - TRBJ2-5 TRBV7-2 TGTGCCAGCAGCAATCCGACAGGGATATTGGAGACCCAGTACTTC CASSNPTGILETQYF
- once TRBJ2-7 TRBV5-4 TGTGCCAGCAGCTTTCTTGCGGGTAGAGACTACGAGCAGTACTTC CASSFLAGRDYEQYF
- - TRBJ1-5 TRBV21-1 TGTGCCAGCAGCAAGGATGGACAGGGCAATCAGCCCCAGCATTTT CASSKDGQGNQPQHF
- - TRBJ2-7 TRBV27 TGTGCCAGCAGCCGAAAGGACGGGTACGAGCAGTACTTC CASSRKDGYEQYF
- - TRBJ2-7 TRBV20-1 TGCAGTGCTAGAGGAGACTCCGAGCAGTACTTC CSARGDSEQYF
TRBD2 few TRBJ2-5 TRBV10-3 TGTGCCATCAGCACCCAAGCGGGAGCTCGGGAGACCCAGTACTTC CAISTQAGARETQYF
TRBD1 - TRBJ1-1 TRBV7-6 TGTGCCAGCAGCGACAGGGGAGAGGCTGAAGCTTTCTTT CASSDRGEAEAFF
- - TRBJ1-2 TRBV25-1 TGTGCCAGCAGTGAATATGGGGGGACCTTTCGGGGAGGCTATGGCTACACCTTC CASSEYGGTFRGGYGYTF
- - TRBJ2-4 TRBV6-5 TGTGCCAGCAAGTTAGGACTTGCCAAAAACATTCAGTACTTC CASKLGLAKNIQYF
TRBD2 - TRBJ2-1 TRBV25-1 TGTGCCAGCAGTGACCCCCGGGGGGGCTCCTACAATGAGCAGTTCTTC CASSDPRGGSYNEQFF
TRBD2 - TRBJ2-3 TRBV9 TGTGCCAGCAGCCCCCCTAGCGGGAGGAGATCAGATACGCAGTATTTT CASSPPSGRRSDTQYF
- - TRBJ2-3 TRBV4-3 TGCGCCAGCAGCCAAGATCAGGCTAGCGAACAACCCACAGATACGCAGTATTTT CASSQDQASEQPTDTQYF
TRBD2 - TRBJ2-2 TRBV30 TGTGCCTGGAGTTTGAGCGGGAGCGGAGGGCGCGGCACCGGGGAGCTGTTTTTT CAWSLSGSGGRGTGELFF
- - TRBJ2-3 TRBV11-2 TGTGCCAGCAGCTGGGGGCCCGGGATCACAGATACGCAGTATTTT CASSWGPGITDTQYF
- - TRBJ1-2 TRBV28 TGTGCCAGCATTCCGGGCAGGGAGTATGGCTACACCTTC CASIPGREYGYTF
TRBD2 - TRBJ2-3 TRBV29-1 TGCAGCGTTGGGGGGGGAGGCACAGATACGCAGTATTTT CSVGGGGTDTQYF
TRBD1 - TRBJ2-1 TRBV5-1 TGCGCCAGCAGTTCCACCGGGACAGGGGGTTTCAATGAGCAGTTCTTC CASSSTGTGGFNEQFF
- - TRBJ1-4 TRBV27 TGTGCCACCGATGTTAGGGGTCCCTTGGAAAGAAGGGAAAAACTGTTTTTT CATDVRGPLERREKLFF
- - TRBJ2-7 TRBV29-1 TGCAGCGTCCTGGAGGGGTCCTACGAGCAGTACTTC CSVLEGSYEQYF
- - TRBJ2-5 TRBV9 TGTGCCAGCAGCGTCGGGGGTCGGGAGACCCAGTACTTC CASSVGGRETQYF
- medium-sized TRBJ2-5 TRBV7-3 TGTGCCAGCAGCAAGCGACCCCGGGAGACCCAGTACTTC CASSKRPRETQYF
TRBD2 - TRBJ2-1 TRBV28 TGTGCCAGCAGCCAACCTGGGAGGGCGGGTGAGCAGTTCTTC CASSQPGRAGEQFF
- - TRBJ1-5 TRBV27 TGTGCCAGCAGTTTGCCCGATCAGCCCCAGCATTTT CASSLPDQPQHF
- - TRBJ2-5 TRBV29-1 TGCAGCGTTGGGTCCGGGGATCGGGGGACCCAGTACTTC CSVGSGDRGTQYF
- - TRBJ2-4 TRBV2 TGTGCCAGCAGCGGACAAACGATAGCCAAAAACATTCAGTACTTC CASSGQTIAKNIQYF
TRBD2 - TRBJ2-1 TRBV5-1 TGCGCCAGCAGCCCCCGGACTAGCGGGGGCTCCTACAATGAGCAGTTCTTC CASSPRTSGGSYNEQFF
TRBD1 - TRBJ1-6 TRBV7-2 TGTGCCAGCAGCTCGGACAGGGGGCGCGTTTCACCCCTCCACTTT CASSSDRGRVSPLHF
TRBD2 - TRBJ2-3 TRBV6-5 TGTGCCAGCCAGCGGGACCCCATCAATACGCAGTATTTT CASQRDPINTQYF
TRBD2 - TRBJ2-7 TRBV28 TGTGCCAGCAGTTTAAGGGGACTAGCGGGAGACTTC CASSLRGLAGDF
TRBD1 - TRBJ1-2 TRBV6-6 TGTGCCAGCACCCCACAGGGGACCGACTATGGCTACACCTTC CASTPQGTDYGYTF
- - TRBJ2-4 TRBV5-1 TGCGCCAGCAGCTTGGGGGCCCGGGACGAAAACATTCAGTACTTC CASSLGARDENIQYF
TRBD2 once TRBJ2-1 TRBV6-1 TGTGCCAGCAGTGACAGGGGGACTAGCGGGGGACCATACAATGAGCAGTTCTTC CASSDRGTSGGPYNEQFF
TRBD1 - TRBJ1-5 TRBV30 TGTGCCTGGAGTGTAGGGGGCATAACCCAGCATTTT CAWSVGGITQHF
- - TRBJ1-1 TRBV18 TGTGCCAGCTCCAAAGAACCGGGCGGGGGGACTGAAGCTTTCTTT CASSKEPGGGTEAFF
- - TRBJ2-3 TRBV7-2 TGTGCCAGCAGCTTAATGGTCCGGGACAACCCGTATTTT CASSLMVRDNPYF
- few TRBJ1-1 TRBV19 TGTGCCTGCACGAAGGGTCCGGGGACTGAAGCTTTCTTT CACTKGPGTEAFF
- - TRBJ2-5 TRBV5-6 TGTGCCAGCAGCTTGAGTGGGCCAGGGGTCGGGGAGACCCAGTACTTC CASSLSGPGVGETQYF
- - TRBJ1-6 TRBV21-1 TGTGCCAGCAGCGATCTATTAGCTACACTACATCATAATTCACCCCTCCACTTT CASSDLLATLHHNSPLHF
- once TRBJ1-1 TRBV7-8 TGTGCCAGCAGCCTCAGCTCCGGGAAAGACACTGAAGCTTTCTTT CASSLSSGKDTEAFF
- once TRBJ1-1 TRBV5-1 TGCGCCAGCAGCTTGGGTTGGGCGGGGCTCACTGAAGCTTTCTTT CASSLGWAGLTEAFF
TRBD2 - TRBJ2-5 TRBV4-1 TGCGCCAGCAGCCAACCAAGACTAGCGGGAGGGTCTGGTAGAGAGACCCAGTACTTC CASSQPRLAGGSGRETQYF
TRBD2 - TRBJ2-7 TRBV5-8 TGTGCCAGCACCGAAAATACCCGGGGGGGAAGCTACGAGCAGTACTTC CASTENTRGGSYEQYF
- few TRBJ2-2 TRBV7-9 TGTGCCAGCAGCTTAGCCGGGGAGCTGTTTTTT CASSLAGELFF
- - TRBJ2-2 TRBV29-1 TGCAGCGTAGCGACTGGCGCTCTTGCCGGGGAGCTGTTTTTT CSVATGALAGELFF
- - TRBJ2-1 TRBV7-3 TGTGCCAGCAGCTTATCGGGGAGTCACAATGAGCAGTTCTTC CASSLSGSHNEQFF
- few TRBJ2-7 TRBV7-8 TGTGCCAGCAGCTCACGATCCCCGGTCGCCGAGCAGTACTTC CASSSRSPVAEQYF
- once TRBJ1-5 TRBV6-5 TGTGCCAGCAGTTACTCGTTTTCAGGGGCTTCGCCCCAGCATTTT CASSYSFSGASPQHF
TRBD2 once TRBJ2-5 TRBV30 TGTGCCTGGAGTGTTCGGGGGGAAGAGACCCAGTACTTC CAWSVRGEETQYF
TRBD2 - TRBJ2-3 TRBV30 TGTGCCTGGAGGGCGGGACTAAACACAGATACGCAGTATTTT CAWRAGLNTDTQYF
TRBD2 - TRBJ2-1 TRBV6-5 TGTGCCAGCAGTCGGACTAGCGGGGGGTGGGATGAGCAGTTCTTC CASSRTSGGWDEQFF
- - TRBJ1-1 TRBV6-6 TGTGCCAGCAGTACCGGGACGGGGACTGAAGCTTTCTTT CASSTGTGTEAFF
TRBD1 - TRBJ1-1 TRBV2 TGTGCCAGCAGTGACGCCCCAGGGGGCCGCTCCGACACTGAAGCTTTCTTT CASSDAPGGRSDTEAFF